Below, one T cell receptor beta chain is given with its context. This table comes from immunoSEQ multiplex PCR, and its TCRdb copy is limited to in-frame clones, with some not included. The sample lists under 300,000 clones; roughly 80% were seen once. This record belongs to a study of control samples from healthy donors and cancer patients. The length of the CDR3 is 14 residues. The V gene lost 2 bases and the J gene lost 0 bases, with 7 bases spanning the gap. Germline CDR1 MNHEY, CDR2 SVGAGI. The rearrangement joins TRBV6-5 to TRBJ1-1; no clear D. The sample was PBMCs. This receptor was taken from a woman aged 60-70 years with lung cancer. The CDR3 here is CASSYAAVNTEAFF. CDR3 DNA: TGTGCCAGCAGTTACGCCGCAGTGAACACTGAAGCTTTCTTT.